These T cell receptor beta chains were read from a single sample in a study of blood T cells in healthy people across ages. TCRdb analysed the 5' RACE reads with MiXCR anew, one entry per CDR3 protein. The sample lists nearly 800,000 distinct CDR3 sequences; more than 20% were seen once. These data are also associated with another study on T cells of mothers and their children.

The specimen sequenced was blood. The receptors shown here come from a boy between 10 and 17 years old in good health. Both conserved end residues are part of each CDR3. The D gene is left open where the match is weak. Not every row has a clone size; where given, it reads once, few, many or a size class.

TGCGCCAGCAGCTTGGGACAGGGAATTGTCTACGAGCAGTACTTC,CASSLGQGIVYEQYF,TRBJ2-7,TRBV5-1,-,TRBD1
TGTGCCAGCAGCTTAGCTGTCGGGGGTGGCCAAGAGACCCAGTACTTC,CASSLAVGGGQETQYF,TRBJ2-5,TRBV7-2,-,-
TGTGCCAGCAGCTCCCCCATTGGAGGGTCGAATTCACCCCTCCACTTT,CASSSPIGGSNSPLHF,TRBJ1-6,TRBV7-2,-,-
TGTGCCAGCAGCCAGGACTACTACAATGAGCAGTTCTTC,CASSQDYYNEQFF,TRBJ2-1,TRBV7-2,-,-
TGTGCCAGCAGCTTAGCTGATAAACAAGAGACCCAGTACTTC,CASSLADKQETQYF,TRBJ2-5,TRBV13,few,-
TGCAGTGCTTTTAGTCGGACAGGGGGCTACGAGCAGTACTTC,CSAFSRTGGYEQYF,TRBJ2-7,TRBV20-1,few,TRBD1
TGTGCCAGCAGCTCGAAAGGGGGCGTTGCTTTCTTT,CASSSKGGVAFF,TRBJ1-1,TRBV12-3/TRBV12-4,-,TRBD1
TGTGCCAGCAGCTTAAACGGAAACTCTGGAAACACCATATATTTT,CASSLNGNSGNTIYF,TRBJ1-3,TRBV7-2,-,-
TGTGCCAGCAGTTTGTTGCCGGGGGGTACGCAGTATTTT,CASSLLPGGTQYF,TRBJ2-3,TRBV28,-,TRBD2
TGTGCCACCGGACCGGGACAGAGCTTTTCGAACACTGAAGCTTTCTTT,CATGPGQSFSNTEAFF,TRBJ1-1,TRBV28,-,TRBD1
TGTGCCAGCAGCTTAGGGGGCTGGGGACAGGGGACTAGTGACTACACCTTC,CASSLGGWGQGTSDYTF,TRBJ1-2,TRBV11-2,-,TRBD1
TGCGCCAGCAGCCCGATCGGTCCGGGCTCCTACGAGCAGTACTTC,CASSPIGPGSYEQYF,TRBJ2-7,TRBV5-1,few,-
TGTGCCAGCAGTTTACTCGGGAGCACAGATACGCAGTATTTT,CASSLLGSTDTQYF,TRBJ2-3,TRBV28,many,-
TGTGCCAGCAGTTTGGGATGGGGGGCGTACCAAGAGACCCAGTACTTC,CASSLGWGAYQETQYF,TRBJ2-5,TRBV12-3/TRBV12-4,-,-
TGCAGCGTTGCACAGGGATCAAACATTCAGTACTTC,CSVAQGSNIQYF,TRBJ2-4,TRBV29-1,-,-
TGCAGTGCTCTCGGGACTAGCGCCGATGAGCAGTTCTTC,CSALGTSADEQFF,TRBJ2-1,TRBV20-1,few,TRBD2
TGTGCCAGCAGCACCCAGGGACAGGGTCGCTACGAGCAGTACTTC,CASSTQGQGRYEQYF,TRBJ2-7,TRBV7-2,-,TRBD1
TGTGCCAGCAGCTTAGAAGCAGGATGGGGCACTGAAGCTTTCTTT,CASSLEAGWGTEAFF,TRBJ1-1,TRBV7-2,-,-
TGTGCTAGTGGTTTGGGTCTGACAGGGCGAAATGAGCAGTTCTTC,CASGLGLTGRNEQFF,TRBJ2-1,TRBV12-5,-,TRBD1
TGTGCCAGCAGCTCCCAGCAGGGCGGAGGCTACGAGCAGTACTTC,CASSSQQGGGYEQYF,TRBJ2-7,TRBV7-2,-,-
TGTGCCAGCAGTCTTCCCACGGGACGGTACAATGAGCAGTTCTTC,CASSLPTGRYNEQFF,TRBJ2-1,TRBV12-3/TRBV12-4,-,-
TGTGCCAGCTGGATTGGACTCACCCCCAGAGGCCGGTGCTACGAGCAGTACTTC,CASWIGLTPRGRCYEQYF,TRBJ2-7,TRBV21-1,-,-
TGTGCCAGCAGACGGAGAGACAGGGATAATTCACCCCTCCACTTT,CASRRRDRDNSPLHF,TRBJ1-6,TRBV6-2/TRBV6-3,-,TRBD1
TGTGCCATATCGCGGGGTACCGGGGAGCTGTTTTTT,CAISRGTGELFF,TRBJ2-2,TRBV6-5,few,-
TGTGCCAGCAGCGTAGGGACGGTTAGCACAGATACGCAGTATTTT,CASSVGTVSTDTQYF,TRBJ2-3,TRBV9,few,-
TGCAGTGCTCATACTCCCGGGACTAGCGGTGTCTACGAGCAGTACTTC,CSAHTPGTSGVYEQYF,TRBJ2-7,TRBV20-1,-,TRBD2
TGTGCCATCGGGGGACAGGAGTCCTACGAGCAGTACTTC,CAIGGQESYEQYF,TRBJ2-7,TRBV10-3,few,TRBD1
TGTGCCAGCAGTACTCCCGGGACAGTTTATGGCTACACCTTC,CASSTPGTVYGYTF,TRBJ1-2,TRBV6-2/TRBV6-3,few,TRBD1
TGTGCCAGCAGCCAAGTAGAATTAGCGGCCGGAGGGGATGAGCAGTTCTTC,CASSQVELAAGGDEQFF,TRBJ2-1,TRBV4-2,-,-
TGTGCCACCAGTGATAGTCTCTTCTCCTCTGGGGCCAACGTCCTGACTTTC,CATSDSLFSSGANVLTF,TRBJ2-6,TRBV24-1,few,-
TGTGCCAGCAGGATACCCGGGACATCTAACTATGGCTACACCTTC,CASRIPGTSNYGYTF,TRBJ1-2,TRBV6-2/TRBV6-3,-,-
TGCAGTGCTAGGCACAGTTACACCGGGGAGCTGTTTTTT,CSARHSYTGELFF,TRBJ2-2,TRBV20-1,-,-
TGCAGTGCTATACGGACAGGGGCTCGGAGGACTGAAGCTTTCTTT,CSAIRTGARRTEAFF,TRBJ1-1,TRBV20-1,-,TRBD1
TGTGCCAGCAGCCACGGGGACAGGGGGAAGGATCAGCCCCAGCATTTT,CASSHGDRGKDQPQHF,TRBJ1-5,TRBV7-9,-,TRBD1
TGTGCCAGCAGTTTCGGGGGGACCAGCTCCTACGAGCAGTACTTC,CASSFGGTSSYEQYF,TRBJ2-7,TRBV7-2,few,TRBD2
TGTGCCAGCAGTTTAGATTCCGGGACAGGGACCCCAGATACGCAGTATTTT,CASSLDSGTGTPDTQYF,TRBJ2-3,TRBV12-3/TRBV12-4,-,TRBD1
TGTGCCTGGAGTGTATTTACTATTACCTACGAGCAGTACTTC,CAWSVFTITYEQYF,TRBJ2-7,TRBV30,-,-
TGTGCCAGCAGGTTAAGTTGTTGCCAGGTGAATGAAAAACTGTTTTTT,CASRLSCCQVNEKLFF,TRBJ1-4,TRBV7-3,few,-
TGTGCCAGCAAGGAGACGACAGGGACGACCTACAATGAGCAGTTCTTC,CASKETTGTTYNEQFF,TRBJ2-1,TRBV28,-,TRBD1
TGCAGTGGCGGGGATAGCACAGATACGCAGTATTTT,CSGGDSTDTQYF,TRBJ2-3,TRBV20-1,few,-
TGTGCCAGCAGTTTCCTCAGACTAAATTCCTGGACAGGGAAGGAGACCCAGTACTTC,CASSFLRLNSWTGKETQYF,TRBJ2-5,TRBV28,-,TRBD1
TGTGCCAGCAGTTACGGCAGGACCTCCTACAATGAGCAGTTCTTC,CASSYGRTSYNEQFF,TRBJ2-1,TRBV6-5,-,-